Each of the 29 T cell receptor beta chains below was sequenced from the same sample in a study of blood T cell repertoires in COVID-19. Sequencing used immunoSEQ multiplex PCR; TCRdb keeps in-frame clones, though not all of them. This sample yields just under 350,000 clones, of which around 91% are seen a single time; more than 3% belongs to the top ten. Specimen: peripheral blood. Receptor source: a woman aged 18-35 years who had recovered from COVID-19.

The chain couples TRBV11-3 to TRBJ2-1; 8 bases map to TRBD2. V trimming: 0 bases; J trimming: 7 bases; junction bases outside the gene matches: 8. CDR3 length: 16 residues. Germline V gene lookup returns CDR1 SGHNT and CDR2 YENEEA. The CDR3 coding sequence is TGTGCCAGCAGCTTAGATGGGACTAGGTTTAATAATGAGCAGTTCTTC. This codes for CASSLDGTRFNNEQFF.

This clone was found once. The V call is TRBV11-3, the J call TRBJ1-1; the match to TRBD1 covers 10 bases. The CDR3 runs 13 residues. Germline CDR1 and CDR2: SGHNT and YENEEA. V was clipped by 5 bases and J by 10 bases; unmatched bases: 7. CDR3 in amino acids: CASSEGQGLAAFF. The CDR3, as DNA: TGTGCCAGCAGCGAGGGACAGGGGCTGGCAGCTTTCTTT. The full variable domain, rest sourced from reference TRBV11-3 and TRBJ1-1, is EAGVVQSPRYKIIEKKQPVAFWCNPISGHNTLYWYLQNLGQGPELLIRYENEEAVDDSQLPKDRFSAERLKGVDSTLKIQPAELGDSAVYLCASSEGQGLAAFFGQGTRLTVV.

The rearrangement links TRBV6-2 or TRBV6-3 to TRBJ2-3; TRBD2 matches at 15 bases. CDR1 MNHEY and CDR2 SVGEGT come from the germline V gene. The CDR3 has 18 residues. V lost 1 base to trimming and J lost 11 bases; unmatched junction nucleotides: 13. CDR3 amino acids: CASSYWVGTSGRLVLQYF. CDR3 coding DNA: TGTGCCAGCAGTTACTGGGTGGGGACTAGCGGGAGGCTTGTCTTGCAGTATTTT.

The chain employs TRBV6-2 or TRBV6-3 and TRBJ2-1; a weak D match, TRBD1 (5 bases). The germline CDR1 and CDR2 sequences are MNHEY and SVGEGT. The CDR3 loop spans 12 amino acids. Trimming pared 5 bases from V and 6 bases from J, leaving 8 bases between. The CDR3 nucleotides are TGTGCCAGCAGTAAAGGGGTCAATGAGCAGTTCTTC. Translated: CASSKGVNEQFF.

The V and J genes are TRBV4-2 and TRBJ2-5, with 8 positions matching TRBD2. The germline gives CDR1 LGHNA, CDR2 YNFKEQ. This CDR3 has 15 residues. The trim removed 1 base at V and 3 bases at J, leaving 4 bases unmatched. The CDR3 DNA sequence: TGTGCCAGCAGCCAAGTGGGGACTAGTGAAGAGACCCAGTACTTC. It codes for CASSQVGTSEETQYF.

This chain links TRBV29-1 with TRBJ1-2; D may be TRBD1 (6 bases). Germline CDR1 SQVTM, CDR2 ANQGSEA. The CDR3 length is 13 residues. Trimming left V 6 bases short and J 13 bases short, with 24 bases between. This chain's CDR3 is CSVQGSNGRGATF. The CDR3 DNA reads as TGCAGCGTACAGGGCTCTAACGGTCGGGGGGCCACCTTC.

The V and J genes are TRBV29-1 and TRBJ1-2; tentatively, D is TRBD1 (5 bases). The CDR3 consists of 14 residues. Trimming pared 1 base from V and 5 bases from J, leaving 14 bases between. Germline CDR1 and CDR2: SQVTM and ANQGSEA. The CDR3 DNA reads TGCAGCGTTGAAGCGGTCGGGGGACGATATGGCTACACCTTC. This translates into CSVEAVGGRYGYTF.

The V call is TRBV9, the J call TRBJ2-1, with 9 nucleotides matching TRBD2. The germline V gene encodes CDR1 SGDLS and CDR2 YYNGEE. This CDR3 has 16 residues. Germline trimming cut 4 bases from V and 4 bases from J; bases unmatched to any gene: 9. CDR3 sequence: CASSPVRLAGYNEQFF. CDR3 sequence (DNA): TGTGCCAGCAGCCCCGTTAGGCTAGCGGGATACAATGAGCAGTTCTTC.

This chain uses TRBV27 with TRBJ1-2, with 7 bases aligning to TRBD1. This CDR3 has 17 residues. Germline lookup yields CDR1 MNHEY and CDR2 SMNVEV (reference sequence). V was clipped by 2 bases and J by 4 bases; unmatched bases: 13. In nucleotides, the CDR3 is TGTGCCAGCAGTTTACGAACTCCGTCGGGGGACAGCTATGGCTACACCTTC. Protein sequence: CASSLRTPSGDSYGYTF.

V usage is TRBV11-3 and J usage is TRBJ2-3; D remains unclear. The CDR3 has 16 residues. Trimming cost V 1 base and J 4 bases, with 15 bases left between them. Germline V lookup: CDR1 SGHNT, CDR2 YENEEA. CDR3 residues: CASSLVPSSLPDTQYF. DNA of the CDR3: TGTGCCAGCAGCTTAGTCCCTAGTTCGTTGCCAGATACGCAGTATTTT.

The V call is TRBV9, the J call TRBJ2-5; tentatively, D is TRBD2 (5 bases). CDR3 size: 16 residues. Germline CDR1 SGDLS, CDR2 YYNGEE. V was shortened by 4 bases and J by 4 bases, with 20 bases between the two germline ends. For the CDR3, the DNA is TGTGCCAGCAGCCCTTTCAATGGACTGGTCAGAGAGACCCAGTACTTC. The encoded protein is CASSPFNGLVRETQYF. The full variable domain, in which reference TRBV9 and TRBJ2-5 provide the parts outside the CDR3, is DSGVTQTPKHLITATGQRVTLRCSPRSGDLSVYWYQQSLDQGLQFLIQYYNGEERAKGNILERFSAQQFPDLHSELNLSSLELGDSALYFCASSPFNGLVRETQYFGPGTRLLVL.

The rearrangement links TRBV10-3 to TRBJ2-1, with TRBD2 matching 9 bases. Looked up from germline, CDR1 is ENHRY and CDR2 is SYGVKD. V lost 6 bases to trimming and J lost 4 bases; unmatched junction nucleotides: 10. The CDR3 contains 16 residues. DNA of the CDR3: TGTGCCATCAGCCCAGCGGGAGGCCACCGGTACAATGAGCAGTTCTTC. Translated, it gives CAISPAGGHRYNEQFF.

Only a few counts were recorded for this clone. The CDR3 sequence is CASSLDRYPTEAFF. The CDR3 region has the DNA TGTGCCAGCAGCTTGGACAGATATCCCACTGAAGCTTTCTTT. This chain uses TRBV5-4 with TRBJ1-1; no firm D call. Per germline, CDR1 SGHNT and CDR2 YYREEE (reference sequence). Trimming took 0 bases from V and 4 from J, leaving 10 bases between them. The CDR3 is made up of 14 amino acids.

The DNA of the CDR3 is TGTGCCACCCTCGGGGTGCCCTATGGCTACACCTTC. Protein: CATLGVPYGYTF. The chain links TRBV27 to TRBJ1-2; D is uncertain. Germline V gene data show CDR1 as MNHEY and CDR2 as SMNVEV (reference sequence). V lost 10 bases and J 4 bases, leaving 13 bases between the germline ends. The length of the CDR3 is 12 residues.

J is TRBJ1-3 and V is TRBV5-6; possibly TRBD1 for D (5 bases). V shed 1 base and J shed 4 bases, with 9 bases lying between them. The CDR3 contains 14 residues. Germline CDR1 is SGHDT and CDR2 is YYEEEE. CDR3 amino acids: CASSLSHRGNTIYF. CDR3 nucleotide sequence: TGTGCCAGCAGCTTGAGCCACAGGGGAAACACCATATATTTT.

This rearrangement joins TRBV5-8 to TRBJ1-6; no firm D call. Trimming cost V 4 bases and J 3 bases, with 8 bases left between them. Per germline, CDR1 SGHTS and CDR2 YDEGEE. The CDR3 consists of 14 residues. The CDR3 DNA is TGTGCCAGCAGCCGCCCAGGCTATAATTCACCCCTCCACTTT. As protein: CASSRPGYNSPLHF.

The chain couples TRBV27 to TRBJ1-1; D may be TRBD1 (5 bases). V was shortened by 1 base and J by 5 bases, with 8 bases between the two germline ends. Per germline, CDR1 MNHEY and CDR2 SMNVEV (reference sequence). This CDR3 is 13 amino acids long. The CDR3, as DNA: TGTGCCAGCAGTTTATTCGGGGGGACTGAAGCTTTCTTT. This codes for CASSLFGGTEAFF.

As concerns this clone: This CDR3 is also generated by other DNA sequences in the sample. The CDR3 DNA is TGTGCCTGGAGTGTCCAGGGCAATCAGCCCCAGCATTTT. This codes for CAWSVQGNQPQHF. The V and J genes are TRBV30 and TRBJ1-5; no firm D call. The length of the CDR3 is 13 residues. Between the trimmed V and J ends, which lost 0 bases and 2 bases, there was a span of 5 bases. CDR1 GTSNPN and CDR2 SVGIG come from the germline V gene (reference sequence).

The chain uses TRBV12-3 or TRBV12-4 and TRBJ1-5; D ambiguous. The V and J ends lost 7 bases and 10 bases respectively, with 14 bases between them. The CDR3 extends over 12 amino acids. Written as DNA, the CDR3 is TGTGCCAGCACGGGTGCCTCTGGTCCCCAGCATTTT. Its protein product is CASTGASGPQHF.

The V call is TRBV5-4, the J call TRBJ2-7, with 11 bases aligning to TRBD1. There are 14 residues in the CDR3. CDR1 and CDR2 (germline): SGHNT, YYREEE (reference sequence). Trimming cost V 4 bases and J 3 bases; bases outside gene matches: 3. CDR3 residues: CASSLGTGGYEQYV. CDR3 DNA: TGTGCCAGCAGCCTCGGGACAGGGGGCTACGAGCAGTACGTC.

The chain is built from TRBV5-1 and TRBJ2-5; maybe TRBD1 (6 bases). Between the trimmed V and J ends, which lost 1 base and 1 base, there was a span of 11 bases. Germline CDR1 and CDR2: SGHRS and YFSETQ. This CDR3 contains 15 residues. CDR3 in amino acids: CASSLLPGAQETQYF. For the CDR3, the DNA is TGCGCCAGCAGCTTGCTTCCAGGGGCCCAAGAGACCCAGTACTTC.

About this clone: The identical CDR3 is also encoded by other nucleotide sequences in the sample. The J gene is TRBJ1-4, the V gene TRBV9, with D possibly being TRBD1 (6 bases). CDR3 length: 15 residues. The V end lost 0 bases, the J end lost 0 bases, and 6 bases lay between the germline ends. CDR1 is SGDLS and CDR2 is YYNGEE in the germline V gene. CDR3 in amino acids: CASSVGTATNEKLFF. Written as DNA, the CDR3 is TGTGCCAGCAGCGTAGGGACAGCAACTAATGAAAAACTGTTTTTT.

The rearrangement uses TRBV19 and TRBJ1-1, with no clear D. Trimming removed 4 bases at V and 4 bases at J, with 10 bases between. This CDR3 is built from 13 residues. In germline, CDR1 is LNHDA, CDR2 SQIVND (reference sequence). The CDR3 spells CASSTRVPTEAFF. CDR3 bases: TGTGCCAGTAGTACACGGGTTCCCACTGAAGCTTTCTTT.

The chain recombines TRBV11-1 with TRBJ1-6; 11 bases agree with TRBD1. Germline-derived CDR1 and CDR2 are SGHAT and FQDESV (reference sequence). The CDR3 totals 17 residues. The V and J ends lost 0 bases and 7 bases, in that order; junction bases with no gene match: 5. CDR3 amino acids: CASSLADGQGANSPLHF. CDR3 bases: TGTGCCAGCAGCTTAGCAGACGGACAGGGGGCGAATTCACCCCTCCACTTT.

In this sample, this clone turned up once. The chain recombines TRBV10-3 with TRBJ1-2, with D hard to call. Per germline, CDR1 ENHRY and CDR2 SYGVKD. The CDR3 sequence is 15 residues long. V dropped 5 bases and J dropped 0 bases, with 13 bases sitting between them. CDR3 nucleotides: TGTGCCATCAGTAGTGAGAGGGAAGCTAACTATGGCTACACCTTC. Amino acids: CAISSEREANYGYTF.

The chain carries TRBV27 and TRBJ1-5, with 7 nucleotides matching TRBD1. The CDR3 has 15 residues. With 2 bases clipped from V and 6 bases from J, the junction kept 7 bases outside the gene matches. In germline, CDR1 is MNHEY, CDR2 SMNVEV (reference sequence). The CDR3 region has the DNA TGTGCCAGCAGTTTAAGACTGACAGGGTCTCAGCCCCAGCATTTT. This gives the protein CASSLRLTGSQPQHF.

The CDR3 bases are TGTGCCAGCAGCCTACAACAGGGTTGGGGCTATGGCTACACCTTC. It yields the protein CASSLQQGWGYGYTF. The rearrangement uses TRBV13 and TRBJ1-2; maybe TRBD1 (6 bases). The V gene's germline CDR1 is PRHDT and CDR2 FYEKMQ (reference sequence). The CDR3 has 15 amino acids. The V end was cut by 5 bases, the J end by 4 bases, with 17 bases between.

The J gene is TRBJ1-1, the V gene TRBV19; D possibly corresponds to TRBD1 (5 bases). Germline V gene lookup returns CDR1 LNHDA and CDR2 SQIVND (reference sequence). V gave up 7 bases and J gave up 11 bases, with 17 bases separating them. The CDR3 contains 12 residues. The CDR3 is CASTGEMRGAFF. CDR3 DNA: TGTGCCAGTACGGGGGAAATGCGAGGGGCTTTCTTT. The full variable domain, rest sourced from reference TRBV19 and TRBJ1-1, is DGGITQSPKYLFRKEGQNVTLSCEQNLNHDAMYWYRQDPGQGLRLIYYSQIVNDFQKGDIAEGYSVSREKKESFPLTVTSAQKNPTAFYLCASTGEMRGAFFGQGTRLTVV.

The chain uses TRBV3-1 (or the pseudogene TRBV3-2) and TRBJ2-3; D might be TRBD2 (6 bases). CDR3 length equals 17 residues. Germline V gene sequence: CDR1 LGHDT, CDR2 YNNKEL (reference sequence). Trimming took off 0 bases at V and 2 bases at J, with 15 bases between the two ends. CDR3 coding DNA: TGTGCCAGCAGCCAAGATCTGCCGGGAGCCGCCACAGATACGCAGTATTTT. It yields the protein CASSQDLPGAATDTQYF.